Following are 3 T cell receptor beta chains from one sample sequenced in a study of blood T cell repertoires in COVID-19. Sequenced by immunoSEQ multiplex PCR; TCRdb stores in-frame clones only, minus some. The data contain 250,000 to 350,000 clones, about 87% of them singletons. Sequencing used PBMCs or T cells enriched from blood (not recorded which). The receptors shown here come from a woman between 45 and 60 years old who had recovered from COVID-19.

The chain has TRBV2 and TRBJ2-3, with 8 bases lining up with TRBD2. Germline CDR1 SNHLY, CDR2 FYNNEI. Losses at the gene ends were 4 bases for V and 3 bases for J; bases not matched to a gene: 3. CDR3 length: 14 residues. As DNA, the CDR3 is TGTGCCAGCAGTGGGGGACTAGTAACAGATACGCAGTATTTT. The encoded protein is CASSGGLVTDTQYF.

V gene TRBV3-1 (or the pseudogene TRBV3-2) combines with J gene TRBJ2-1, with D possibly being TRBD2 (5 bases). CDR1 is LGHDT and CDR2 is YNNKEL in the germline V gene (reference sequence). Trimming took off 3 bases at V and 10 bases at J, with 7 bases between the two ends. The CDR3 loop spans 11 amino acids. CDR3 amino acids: CASSQSGEQFF. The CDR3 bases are TGTGCCAGCAGCCAGTCGGGAGAGCAGTTCTTC.

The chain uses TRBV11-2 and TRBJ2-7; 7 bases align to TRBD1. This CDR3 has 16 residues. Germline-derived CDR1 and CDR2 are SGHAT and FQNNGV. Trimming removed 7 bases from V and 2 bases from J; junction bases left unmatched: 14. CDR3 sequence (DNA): TGTGCCAGCACCCTAGGGGGCCCAGGGGACCCCTACGAGCAGTACTTC. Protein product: CASTLGGPGDPYEQYF.